This TCR beta chain was recorded in a study of cytomegalovirus exposure and HLA in healthy donors (dated 2017 in TCRdb). About the study as a whole: In an earlier analysis of 587 of the donors, 276 Gb of sequence data and 120 million or so unique TCR beta sequences from 180 million or so T cells were reported. To predict cytomegalovirus infection status, the study brought together high-throughput TCR immunosequencing, statistical association of individual TCRs with disease status, and machine learning. Roughly 5 DR-DQ haplotypes were handled as single units for association and clustering because linkage in the cohort was strong. Among over 350 genotyped donors of the cohort, an average of 235,054 unique TCR beta nucleotide sequences were sequenced per donor, roughly 18% of them non-productive. A later genetic analysis used genome-wide SNP genotypes for about 65% of the roughly 670 donors, treating that subset as a discovery cohort. Rather than using new phenotypic data, the later analysis identified candidate immune exposures from TCR beta sequences and from how often those sequences occurred across donors. The T cell repertoires of 666 subjects were profiled by immunosequencing and related to cytomegalovirus serostatus. In an earlier analysis of 500 to 650 of the donors, high-throughput TCR beta sequencing was used to judge whether each TCR beta V gene segment behaved as functional or pseudogenic. The number of donors typed differed by locus, with 629-630 for A, B, C, DRB1 and DQB1, about 500 for DQA1, approximately 580 for DPA1, and under 490 for DPB1. Donor age, sex, ethnicity and CMV serostatus were compiled alongside the repertoire data. To study patterns of TCR occurrence, a later analysis re-analyzed previously published TCR beta repertoires from 700 or so donors and added high-resolution HLA genotyping. HLA typing included class I and class II loci at four-digit resolution. The genetic ancestry cluster associated with self-reported Caucasian donors included roughly four fifths of the roughly 390 genotyped donors. In addition to the first cohort of about 650 subjects, a separate validation cohort of about 120 different subjects was used. The aim of the study was to test whether cataloging public T cell receptors could identify signatures of past pathogen exposure. Around 300 gigabases of sequencing data and tens of millions of unique TCR sequences were included in an early release covering roughly 600 HLA-typed donors. Every discovery cohort repertoire had been produced on one sequencing platform.

From cysteine to phenylalanine, the CDR3 is 14 amino acids long. Only CDR3 DNA remains: 42 bases, in frame from the first base. V loses 6 bases of germline sequence and J loses 9 bases, and the interval between the two ends is 15 bases. Sequences SNHLY (CDR1) and FYNNEI (CDR2) are obtained from the germline V gene. Comments on this clone: Its antigen remains unidentified. The sample holds no much larger clone one base away, and base qualities are not on file.

General study outcomes and caveats: Most TCR sequences were seen in very few donors, while some public TCRs were found in many individuals. According to a later analysis, TCR association rates differed among HLA loci, with DRB1 alleles showing the most associated TCRs and HLA-C alleles showing the fewest. An association between a missense DCLRE1C variant and V-gene and J-gene trimming of TCR beta chains was found in a later genetic analysis and replicated in an independent cohort. According to a later analysis, parvovirus B19, influenza, CMV and Epstein-Barr virus appeared linked to several top co-occurrence clusters. The only immune exposure information available for the cohort was CMV serostatus. The study gave a list of 150 to 200 TCR beta chains associated with cytomegalovirus. A cluster of highly shared sequence variants was judged likely to represent a technical artifact of the sequencing pipeline. In a later analysis, most CMV-associated TCR beta chains were found to appear HLA-restricted, with HLA associations seemingly driven largely by CMV exposure. An earlier analysis of some 590 of the donors showed that most TCR beta V segments appeared in productive rearrangements either about 87% or about 30% of the time, which broadly matched IMGT annotations. The 87-base-pair reads could not distinguish some IMGT-functional V segments, including TRBV6-2 and TRBV6-3, so those segments were excluded. Correlated functional status among segregating V segments might be attributable to linkage disequilibrium, but an unknown experimental factor could not be ruled out. In a later genetic analysis, fewer N-insertions in productive TCRs were reported among donors in an Asian-associated ancestry cluster than the roughly 670-donor mean. It was suggested by the authors that the approach could potentially be generalized to other disease states and immunological phenotypes. Because HLA typing was unavailable for some donors at each locus, only the typed subset was used in association tests. Assigning TCR associations to individual alleles was difficult when HLA alleles, especially DR and DQ, strongly co-occurred. The presence/absence analyses assumed that sequencing depth was roughly uniform across donors, and that assumption may not be true. Because counts were too low, some 16 rarely observed V segments, including chromosome 9 orphons, were excluded from the earlier analysis of about 500 of the donors. In vitro tests confirmed that a few of the cytomegalovirus-associated TCR beta chains recognize cytomegalovirus antigens. Cytomegalovirus status was reported to be diagnosed by the classifier with high specificity and sensitivity in both the original and validation cohorts. Specific HLA alleles were associated with 15,000 to 20,000 TCR beta sequences at a false discovery rate of 0.05 in a later analysis. Compared with equally common non-associated chains, HLA-associated TCR beta chains in a later analysis were more clonally expanded and had lower generation probabilities. This cohort had only TCR beta chains sequenced, and the lack of alpha or paired-chain data limited which features could be detected. A further reported finding was that TCR beta sequences accurately predicted the HLA-A and HLA-B alleles for most subjects in the first cohort.

Libraries came from the immunoSEQ multiplex PCR assay. The multiplex PCR relied on a mix of 60 forward primers for TCR Vbeta segments and 13 reverse primers for TCR Jbeta segments. The CDR3 region of rearranged TCR beta genes was amplified from genomic DNA with a multiplex PCR assay. The Illumina HiSeq System was used to sequence the amplified TCR beta libraries as 87-base-pair reads. In the source study's methods: A later analysis tallied 70 million to 100 million unique TCR beta chains across the 666 repertoires, and some 10 million of those chains were shared by two or more donors. Raw reads were error-corrected and collapsed into unique sequences with a nearest-neighbor algorithm that merged closely related sequences to remove PCR and sequencing errors. V, D and J gene segments were assigned by aligning CDR3 sequences to IMGT reference sequences. For a sequence to be retained, a match of at least six nucleotides to both a V gene segment and a J gene segment was required. A rearrangement was called productive if the CDR3 had no stop codons and remained in frame with V and J, and every other rearrangement was called non-productive. CDR3 was defined by IMGT convention, running from the second conserved V-encoded cysteine to the conserved J-encoded phenylalanine. Sequences without an unambiguous match to a single V gene segment were excluded from the earlier analysis of about 630 of the donors. An earlier analysis of 587 of the donors called V segments functional above 56.7% productive rearrangements and segregating when the between-donor standard deviation exceeded 5%. A statistical classification framework was developed to diagnose cytomegalovirus status using the catalog of TCR beta chain sequences. V and J gene assignment, in a later analysis, came from comparing TCR nucleotide sequences with IMGT/GENE-DB human TR gene sequences. In a later analysis, CDR3 sequences and most-parsimonious VDJ recombination scenarios were assigned using the TCRdist pipeline. In a later analysis, every TCR beta chain was defined by the combination of its CDR3 amino acid sequence and its V-gene family, and reads without a unique V-gene family were dropped. As a way to deal with suspected cross-contamination and a sequencing artifact, a later analysis dropped hundreds of nucleotide sequences that were highly shared and had low generation probability. In a later analysis, a clonal expansion index was calculated for each public chain from normalized within-repertoire ranks of inferred template counts. In a later analysis, generation probabilities were computed with a VDJ recombination model fitted to out-of-frame rearrangements, and the resulting probabilities were checked against IGoR. In a later analysis, TCR-TCR, TCR-HLA and TCR-CMV co-occurrence was scored with hypergeometric tests, and a repertoire-size bias correction was applied to TCR pairs. In a later analysis, false discovery rates were estimated by permuting HLA or CMV assignments 20 times. In a later analysis, co-occurring TCRs were grouped using DBSCAN, and TCRdist sequence similarity was added for clustering within HLA-allele-positive subsets. Co-occurrence clustering excluded repertoires with fewer than 30,000 or more than 120,000 public chains, plus five with anomalous nucleotide sharing. TCRdb took this table from immuneACCESS and kept in-frame rearrangements with V and J called. Such tables lack part of the clones; where checked against another copy, unresolved V genes explain under half of the gap, and the rest is unexplained. That table gives V, J and clone size, and the DNA gave D and trimming. Counted in this sample were over 150,000 clones; 70% to 80% of them appeared once. The ten biggest clones cover about 4.5% of the sample.

The cohort comprised some 730 healthy bone marrow donors. Cohort members were all nominally healthy when sampled, although unrecorded immune exposures were likely present. The donor was CMV seronegative and belonged to the group of more than 300 seronegative cohort members. A peripheral blood sample was collected from each donor, and TCR beta sequencing was performed on peripheral blood mononuclear cells. Genomic DNA extraction from the blood cell samples was performed with the Qiagen DNeasy Blood Extraction Kit. Sequencing was carried out using PBMCs. The chain uses TRBV2 and TRBJ1-6; matching of 6 bases hints at TRBD1 as the D gene. The clonotype originates from a middle-aged man in good health and CMV-seronegative. The CDR3: CASRLGQPGSPLHF. The DNA sequence is given as TGTGCCAGCAGGCTTGGACAGCCGGGTTCACCCCTCCACTTT.